This is a list of T cell receptor beta chains from one sample in a study of cytomegalovirus exposure and HLA in healthy donors. Sequenced by immunoSEQ multiplex PCR; TCRdb stores in-frame clones only, minus some. The sample consists of around 77,000 clones, approximately 80% of them appearing once. The material sequenced was PBMCs. These receptor sequences come from a man in his forties in good health and CMV-seronegative. Both conserved end residues are part of each CDR3. Each record gives: D gene, V gene, clone size, J gene, CDR3 DNA, CDR3 protein. The D gene is left open where the match is weak. Some rows have no size entry. The others give once, few or many, or a class for an expanded clone.

>TRBD1|TRBV6-5|.|TRBJ2-5
TGTGCCAGCAGTTACGGTACAGGGGGCGTCGGGGAGACCCAGTACTTC
CASSYGTGGVGETQYF
>TRBD2|TRBV7-6|few|TRBJ2-1
TGTGCCAGCAGCTTACCAGCGGGGGGGCTAAATGAGCAGTTCTTC
CASSLPAGGLNEQFF
>TRBD2|TRBV10-3|.|TRBJ2-7
TGTGCCATCAGGAAAACCGGGACTAGTGGGGGCCCTAGCTCCTACGAGCAGTACTTC
CAIRKTGTSGGPSSYEQYF
>.|TRBV2|.|TRBJ1-5
TGTGCCAGCAGTATATATGGGGGGAATCAGCCCCAGCATTTT
CASSIYGGNQPQHF
>TRBD1|TRBV30|.|TRBJ1-2
TGTGCCTGGCTCCGGGACAGAACGGCTAACTATGGCTACACCTTC
CAWLRDRTANYGYTF
>.|TRBV11-2|few|TRBJ2-2
TGTGCCAGCAGCTTCCAGACGAACACCGGGGAGCTGTTTTTT
CASSFQTNTGELFF
>TRBD2|TRBV7-3|.|TRBJ2-2
TGTGCCAGCAGCTTGACTAGCGGGGATTCGAACACCGGGGAGCTGTTTTTT
CASSLTSGDSNTGELFF
>.|TRBV7-9|.|TRBJ1-1
TGTGCCAGCAGCGGAGGAGTCATGAACACTGAAGCTTTCTTT
CASSGGVMNTEAFF
>TRBD1|TRBV10-1|.|TRBJ1-5
TGCGCCAGCAGTGAGACAGGGGACGAGCAGCCCCAGCATTTT
CASSETGDEQPQHF
>.|TRBV5-1|.|TRBJ1-1
TGCGCCAGCAGCTTTATACAGGGAGACACTGAAGCTTTCTTT
CASSFIQGDTEAFF
>.|TRBV6-6|few|TRBJ2-7
TGTGCCAGCAGAGACTCACCCGCGGCCTACGAGCAGTACTTC
CASRDSPAAYEQYF
>.|TRBV5-1|.|TRBJ1-1
TGCGCCAGCAGCTTGGCTCTGAACACTGAAGCTTTCTTT
CASSLALNTEAFF
>.|TRBV5-1|.|TRBJ1-1
TGCGCCAGCAGCTTGCAGGCGCTGAACACTGAAGCTTTCTTT
CASSLQALNTEAFF
>.|TRBV11-3|.|TRBJ2-5
TGTGCCAGCAGCTTAGAGGCAGGGGAAGAGACCCAGTACTTC
CASSLEAGEETQYF
>.|TRBV7-2|.|TRBJ2-7
TGTGCCAGCAGCCTTCGACAGGACCGTTACGAGCAGTACTTC
CASSLRQDRYEQYF
>TRBD1|TRBV7-8|.|TRBJ1-1
TGTGCCAGCAGCCACCGGGACAGGGGGTCGAACACTGAAGCTTTCTTT
CASSHRDRGSNTEAFF
>TRBD1|TRBV7-3|.|TRBJ2-7
TGTGCCAGCAGCTGGGGGACAGGGGTCCCTGAGAACGAGCAGTACTTC
CASSWGTGVPENEQYF
>TRBD2|TRBV5-1|.|TRBJ2-3
TGCGCCAGCAGCCTAGGGACTAGCGGACCCACAGATACGCAGTATTTT
CASSLGTSGPTDTQYF
>TRBD1|TRBV29-1|.|TRBJ1-2
TGCAGCGTTGGGTACCTGACAGGGGAGGTATTTTCTGGCTACACCTTC
CSVGYLTGEVFSGYTF
>.|TRBV9|.|TRBJ1-1
TGTGCCAGCAGCGTAGACGGGGGGGGCACTGAAGCTTTCTTT
CASSVDGGGTEAFF
>.|TRBV19|.|TRBJ1-6
TGTGCCAGTAGTCTCATAGAGTATAATTCACCCCTCCACTTT
CASSLIEYNSPLHF
>TRBD1|TRBV5-1|.|TRBJ2-2
TGCGCCAGTTCAGACCGGACAGGGGAGATCGGGGAGCTGTTTTTT
CASSDRTGEIGELFF
>TRBD1|TRBV7-2|.|TRBJ2-2
TGTGCCAGCAGCTCCGACAGGGGGTACGGGGAGCTGTTTTTT
CASSSDRGYGELFF
>.|TRBV11-2|.|TRBJ1-6
TGTGCCAGCAGCTTAGTAGTGGCGGGGGGGATTTCACCCCTCCACTTT
CASSLVVAGGISPLHF
>.|TRBV28|.|TRBJ2-2
TGTGCCAGCGGCTCAGGGTCGAACACCGGGGAGCTGTTTTTT
CASGSGSNTGELFF
>TRBD2|TRBV7-8|many|TRBJ2-7
TGTGCCAGCAGCTTAGAACTAGCGGCTTCCTACGAGCAGTACTTC
CASSLELAASYEQYF
>.|TRBV7-9|.|TRBJ1-4
TGTGCCAGCAGCTTCCCAGGGGAAGCAACTAATGAAAAACTGTTTTTT
CASSFPGEATNEKLFF
>TRBD1|TRBV7-6|.|TRBJ2-5
TGTGCCAGCAGCTTATTGACAGGGGCCCGAGAGACCCAGTACTTC
CASSLLTGARETQYF
>.|TRBV2|.|TRBJ2-4
TGTGCCAGCAGTCCGGAGGCCAAAAACATTCAGTACTTC
CASSPEAKNIQYF
>.|TRBV6-5|.|TRBJ2-7
TGTGCCAGCAGTTCGGGACTGACACCCTACGAGCAGTACTTC
CASSSGLTPYEQYF
>TRBD2|TRBV9|.|TRBJ2-1
TGTGCCAGCAGCCCACGACTAGCGGGGGGTCCAGTTGGTTACAATGAGCAGTTCTTC
CASSPRLAGGPVGYNEQFF
>.|TRBV19|.|TRBJ1-3
TGTGCCAGTAGGCGGGTAATCGGAAACACCATATATTTT
CASRRVIGNTIYF
>.|TRBV4-3|.|TRBJ1-2
TGCGCCAGCAGCCAGGACAACCGCGATGGCTACACCTTC
CASSQDNRDGYTF
>.|TRBV4-2|.|TRBJ1-6
TGTGCCAGCAGCCAAGAGAGGTTGAATTCACCCCTCCACTTT
CASSQERLNSPLHF
>TRBD2|TRBV30|.|TRBJ2-1
TGTGCCTGTAAACGAGGCCAGGGAGGGGATGAGCAGTTCTTC
CACKRGQGGDEQFF
>.|TRBV19|.|TRBJ2-3
TGTGCCAGTAGTATCATGGGCGGGGCCACAGATACGCAGTATTTT
CASSIMGGATDTQYF
>TRBD1|TRBV5-1|once|TRBJ2-7
TGCGCCAGCAGCTTTTTAACAACCAAACGGGACAGGACCTACGAGCAGTACTTC
CASSFLTTKRDRTYEQYF
>.|TRBV2|.|TRBJ1-5
TGTGCCAGCAGTGAAAGAACCGGGGAGTCGGCCCAGCATTTT
CASSERTGESAQHF
>.|TRBV9|.|TRBJ2-2
TGTGCCAGCAGCGCAGGACTCGGGGGGCAAGGGGGGGAGCTGTTTTTT
CASSAGLGGQGGELFF
>TRBD2|TRBV6-5|.|TRBJ2-7
TGTGCCAGCAGTTACCCCACTAGCGGATCCTACGAGCAGTACTTC
CASSYPTSGSYEQYF
>.|TRBV11-2|.|TRBJ2-2
TGTGCCAGCAGAACCGGGACTTGGAACACCGGGGAGCTGTTTTTT
CASRTGTWNTGELFF
>.|TRBV2|.|TRBJ2-5
TGTGCCAGCAGTGCCGGGGGGCCGTACCAAGAGACCCAGTACTTC
CASSAGGPYQETQYF
>.|TRBV5-1|.|TRBJ2-2
TGCGCCAGCAGCGTACTAACAGGGTTCGACACCGGGGAGCTGTTTTTT
CASSVLTGFDTGELFF
>.|TRBV10-3|.|TRBJ1-2
TGTGCCATCAGTGAGTCACCCAGGTGGATCTATGGCTACACCTTC
CAISESPRWIYGYTF